Below, 3 T cell receptor beta chains from the same sample are listed, as sequenced in a study of blood T cell repertoires in COVID-19. The assay was immunoSEQ multiplex PCR, and TCRdb's table has in-frame clones only and misses some. The table lists approximately 62,000 clones, roughly 80% of them singletons, with over 6% in the top ten. Sample: peripheral blood. The receptors stem from a woman aged 45-65 years with active or convalescent COVID-19.

This chain links TRBV27 with TRBJ1-2, with D tentatively TRBD1 (6 bases). CDR1 is MNHEY, CDR2 SMNVEV, per germline (reference sequence). There are 14 residues in the CDR3. The ends were cut back, 7 bases at V and 6 bases at J, with 18 bases in the middle. In nucleotides, the CDR3 is TGTGCCAGCAACACCACAGGGAGATTGAATGGCTACACCTTC. Translation: CASNTTGRLNGYTF.

This chain links TRBV7-6 with TRBJ1-1; 8 bases fit TRBD1. The CDR3 spans 15 residues. V was pared by 7 bases and J by 5 bases, with 12 bases of the junction left unmatched. Germline V gene sequence: CDR1 SGHVS, CDR2 FNYEAQ. The CDR3 region has the DNA TGTGCCAGCAACGGACAGGGTATGGCTGTAACTGAAGCTTTCTTT. Amino acids: CASNGQGMAVTEAFF.

This CDR3 reads CASSGLGTGGGYTF. CDR3 sequence (DNA): TGTGCCAGCAGTGGGCTCGGGACAGGCGGCGGCTACACCTTC. The V gene is TRBV6-6, the J gene TRBJ1-2, with 8 bases aligning to TRBD1. The CDR3 is 14 amino acids. Germline-derived CDR1 and CDR2 are MNHNY and SVGAGI (reference sequence). Germline trimming cut 5 bases from V and 8 bases from J; bases unmatched to any gene: 10.